Listed below are T cell receptor beta chains from one sample, sequenced in a study of shared clonotypes between healthy human individuals. Libraries were prepared by immunoSEQ multiplex PCR; TCRdb keeps only in-frame clonotypes and omits some of them. This table holds around 2.5 million clones, roughly 93% found once. The sequenced material came from naive CD4+ T cells from PBMCs. These receptors all come from a man aged 18 to 30 in good health. Some clones in this sample may be carry-over from other donors' samples. CDR3s leave out the opening cysteine and the closing phenylalanine or tryptophan. Part of the rows lack a size; the others show once, few, many or a class for expanded clones.

v_gene	abundance	len	j_gene	CDR3aa
TRBV9	.	10	TRBJ2-2	ASSKNTGELF
TRBV6-1	.	10	TRBJ1-3	AGANPGNTIY
TRBV25-1	once	11	TRBJ2-2	ASSEYLAGELF
TRBV7-3	.	13	TRBJ2-1	ASSLDRGSYNEQF
TRBV5-1	.	12	TRBJ2-7	ASSLDPGMGEQY
TRBV2	.	12	TRBJ1-2	ASKATGFNYGYT
TRBV19	.	13	TRBJ2-1	ASTRTSGAYNEQF
TRBV14	.	13	TRBJ1-4	ASSQVRGGLEKLF
TRBV28	.	11	TRBJ2-7	ASSLSGQSEQY
TRBV5-1	.	13	TRBJ2-7	ASSSKWELPYEQY
TRBV28	.	12	TRBJ1-5	ASRLQGAHQPQH
TRBV4-1	.	11	TRBJ1-1	ASSQDLGFEAF
TRBV4-2	few	14	TRBJ2-7	ASSLETGTTSYEQY
TRBV7-3	.	13	TRBJ1-1	ASSETTAGNTEAF
TRBV15	once	15	TRBJ2-1	ATSRDLSGSSYNEQF
TRBV7-3	few	15	TRBJ1-5	ASSLKRGKGTSGPQH
TRBV4-2	.	15	TRBJ2-7	ASTRGLAGEAGYEQY
TRBV10-3	.	12	TRBJ2-2	AISGTVNTGELF
TRBV29-1	.	13	TRBJ2-7	SVAPRLAETYEQY
TRBV2	.	16	TRBJ2-6	ASRYSTGGSGGANVLT
TRBV18	.	11	TRBJ2-7	ASSRGQVGEQY
TRBV7-8	.	13	TRBJ1-5	ASSLGNLINQPQH
TRBV6-5	.	10	TRBJ1-2	ASRADNYGYT
TRBV10-3	.	9	TRBJ2-7	AISTTREQY
TRBV6-6	.	10	TRBJ1-2	ASSVENYGYT
TRBV5-4	once	12	TRBJ2-4	ASSSGQFQNIQY
TRBV18	.	13	TRBJ2-2	ASSPRGGSVGELF
TRBV5-4	.	12	TRBJ2-7	ASRGAGTPFEQY
TRBV5-1	.	12	TRBJ2-5	ASSLWRDQETQY
TRBV19	.	14	TRBJ2-3	ASSPNYREGTDTQY
TRBV4-3	.	16	TRBJ2-3	ASSQDLPLAAWFDTQY
TRBV5-4	.	14	TRBJ2-3	ASSSPYIASTDTQY
TRBV7-3	.	13	TRBJ2-3	ASSPWTSGTDTQY
TRBV6-6	.	9	TRBJ2-3	ASSPGDTQY
TRBV28	.	13	TRBJ1-2	ASSPMGQVNYGYT
TRBV6-5	.	14	TRBJ1-1	ASSYSQGEVNTEAF
TRBV10-3	.	11	TRBJ2-2	AMAGTSPGELF
TRBV7-9	few	11	TRBJ1-1	ASSPGANTEAF
TRBV5-1	.	14	TRBJ2-2	ASSLDIRTNTGELF
TRBV27	.	12	TRBJ1-1	ASSDRVGWPEAF
TRBV27	once	14	TRBJ2-7	ASSLWLTGVGYEQY
TRBV18	.	13	TRBJ2-7	ASSPSGSPTYEQY
TRBV2	few	11	TRBJ1-5	ASSESPVQPQH
TRBV2	.	9	TRBJ1-1	ASSQNTEAF
TRBV18	.	15	TRBJ2-1	ASSPRGAPSSYNEQF
TRBV6-1	.	12	TRBJ2-2	ASSEDAGPGELF
TRBV20-1	.	9	TRBJ1-2	SAREGSGYT
TRBV5-1	.	13	TRBJ1-1	ASSARAGSNTEAF